These 31 T cell receptor beta chains came from one sample sequenced in a study of blood T cells in healthy people across ages. Through a sample-barcoded 5' primer and a J-beta primer mix, a second PCR was run for about 6 to 11 cycles. TCRdb reprocessed the 5' RACE reads via MiXCR and lists one record per CDR3 protein. The sample shows some 900,000 distinct CDR3 sequences, more than 25% of them seen only once. The sequencing sample was made of blood. Every receptor here comes from a woman older than 75 in good health.

This clonotype was seen a handful of times. A much more abundant neighbour one base away suggests this may be a read error. This rearrangement joins TRBV9 to TRBJ2-7; D call uncertain. Germline lookup yields CDR1 SGDLS and CDR2 YYNGEE. The V end lost 3 bases, the J end lost 3 bases, and 13 bases lay between the germline ends. CDR3 length: 14 amino acids. The DNA of the CDR3 is TGTGCCAGCAGCGGAGGTCCACAGAACTACGAGCAGTACTTC. It yields the protein CASSGGPQNYEQYF.

This clonotype was counted ten times or more. CDR3 DNA sequence: TGCAGTGCTAGTCCCCTCCGGGACAGACCCCTCGAGCAGTACTTC. Residues: CSASPLRDRPLEQYF. The rearrangement links TRBV20-1 to TRBJ2-7, with 7 bases fitting TRBD1. V shed 3 bases and J 6 bases; nucleotides not matched to a gene: 14. This CDR3 is 15 amino acids long. Germline loops: CDR1 DFQATT, CDR2 SNEGSKA (reference sequence).

This clonotype has at least ten counts. The rearrangement uses TRBV5-1 and TRBJ2-5, with D tentatively TRBD2 (5 bases). V gave up 4 bases and J gave up 5 bases, with 18 bases separating them. The CDR3 has 15 residues. Germline V gene lookup returns CDR1 SGHRS and CDR2 YFSETQ. Here the CDR3 DNA reads TGCGCCAGCAGCCCCCAAGTGGGGTCGGGGGAGACCCAGTACTTC. Its translation is CASSPQVGSGETQYF.

This clonotype was picked up a small number of times. The chain combines TRBV6-6 with TRBJ2-3; D may be TRBD1 or TRBD2 (6 bases each). CDR3 size: 16 residues. Germline-derived CDR1 and CDR2 are MNHNY and SVGAGI (reference sequence). V was cut by 2 bases and J by 2 bases, with 14 bases left in between. The CDR3 DNA sequence: TGTGCCAGCAGTTACGCGGCCAGGGGACTCACAGATACGCAGTATTTT. The encoded protein is CASSYAARGLTDTQYF.

The chain links TRBV7-8 to TRBJ2-2; the match to TRBD2 covers 16 bases. In germline, CDR1 is SGHVS, CDR2 FQNEAQ. V gave up 5 bases and J gave up 4 bases; unmatched junction bases: 7. The CDR3 runs 18 residues. DNA for the CDR3: TGTGCCAGCAGCCCGGAGGGACTAGCGGGGGGGCCCACCGGGGAGCTGTTTTTT. This sequence encodes CASSPEGLAGGPTGELFF. The entire variable domain, with the rest obtained from reference TRBV7-8 and TRBJ2-2, is as follows: GAGVSQSPRYKVAKRGQDVALRCDPISGHVSLFWYQQALGQGPEFLTYFQNEAQLDKSGLPSDRFFAERPEGSVSTLKIQRTQQEDSAVYLCASSPEGLAGGPTGELFFGEGSRLTVL.

V and J are TRBV3-1 and TRBJ2-2; 7 bases align to TRBD1. CDR1 and CDR2 from the germline V gene are LGHDT and YNNKEL (reference sequence). CDR3 length equals 16 residues. The V gene end was trimmed by 4 bases and the J gene end by 4 bases; junction bases not matched to a gene: 9. The CDR3: CASSPVWQGVTGELFF. The CDR3 DNA follows: TGTGCCAGCAGCCCCGTTTGGCAGGGGGTCACCGGGGAGCTGTTTTTT.

This clonotype was counted a single time. This may arise from a read error, as a much more abundant clone is one base away. The final CDR3 position lacks the conserved phenylalanine or tryptophan, pointing to a likely read error. This sequence joins TRBV3-1 and TRBJ1-2, with TRBD1 identical over 7 bases. The CDR3 is 13 residues long. Germline assignment: CDR1 LGHDT and CDR2 YNNKEL (reference sequence). Trimming cost V 4 bases and J 7 bases; bases outside gene matches: 6. Here the CDR3 reads CASSLLDRSGYTL. The CDR3 DNA reads TGTGCCAGCAGCCTCCTGGACAGGAGTGGCTACACCCTC.

This clonotype was recorded many times. V gene TRBV24-1 combines with J gene TRBJ2-1; D is uncertain. Germline V lookup: CDR1 KGHDR, CDR2 SFDVKD. Trimming left V 3 bases short and J 0 bases short, with 11 bases between. The CDR3 has 16 amino acids. CDR3 DNA sequence: TGTGCCACCAGTGATGTAAGAAAAAGCTCCTACAATGAGCAGTTCTTC. It codes for CATSDVRKSSYNEQFF.

V and J are TRBV24-1 and TRBJ1-2, with a tentative D call TRBD1 (6 bases). Germline assignment: CDR1 KGHDR and CDR2 SFDVKD. V lost 9 bases and J lost 4, with 11 bases in between. This CDR3 comprises 12 residues. For the CDR3, the DNA is TGTGCCACCCAGGGGTTCGGCTATGGCTACACCTTC. Translation gives CATQGFGYGYTF.

The rearrangement links TRBV5-6 to TRBJ2-1; D unresolved. In germline, CDR1 is SGHDT, CDR2 YYEEEE. The CDR3 consists of 15 residues. Between the trimmed V and J ends, which lost 3 bases and 13 bases, there was a span of 23 bases. The DNA of the CDR3 is TGTGCCAGCAGCTCGCCCCGAGACGGAGATTGGGGTCAGTTCTTC. Protein sequence: CASSSPRDGDWGQFF.

With respect to this clonotype: This clone may be a read error of a much larger clone one base away. The V call is TRBV11-1, the J call TRBJ2-3; 8 bases map to TRBD1. Germline CDR1 reads SGHAT; CDR2 reads FQDESV (reference sequence). CDR3 size: 14 residues. Losses at the gene ends were 5 bases for V and 6 bases for J; bases not matched to a gene: 7. The chain's CDR3 is CASSPDRVGDTQYF. The CDR3 bases are TGTGCCAGCAGCCCGGACAGGGTAGGGGATACGCAGTATTTT.

This clonotype was detected a few times. Being one base from a much bigger clone, this may be a read error. V usage is TRBV7-2 and J usage is TRBJ2-3; D assignment may be TRBD1 or TRBD2 (5 bases each). The V gene's germline CDR1 is SGHTA and CDR2 FQGNSA. The V end lost 2 bases, the J end lost 6 bases, and 15 bases lay between the germline ends. The CDR3 sequence is 15 residues long. The CDR3 coding sequence is TGTGCCAGCAGCTTATCCGGGGCGGATTCGGATACGCAGTATTTT. Protein: CASSLSGADSDTQYF. The complete variable domain, with remaining parts taken from reference TRBV7-2 and TRBJ2-3, reads GAGVSQSPSNKVTEKGKDVELRCDPISGHTALYWYRQSLGQGLEFLIYFQGNSAPDKSGLPSDRFSAERTGGSVSTLTIQRTQQEDSAVYLCASSLSGADSDTQYFGPGTRLTVL.

A remark on this clonotype: A single base separates this from a much larger clone, so it may be a read error. The V and J genes are TRBV18 and TRBJ2-7; D is unclear. Trimming took 1 base from V and 2 from J, leaving 9 bases between them. Per the germline V gene, CDR1 is KGHSH and CDR2 is LQKENI. The CDR3 has 14 residues. The CDR3 bases are TGTGCCAGCTCACCACGGCAGAGCCCCTACGAGCAGTACTTC. It yields the protein CASSPRQSPYEQYF.

Of note for this clonotype: A much larger clonotype is one base distant, so this may be a read error. The rearrangement joins TRBV20-1 to TRBJ2-3, with D possibly matching TRBD1 (6 bases). The CDR3 consists of 15 residues. V lost 2 bases to trimming and J lost 0 bases, with 12 bases between them. Germline CDR1 is DFQATT and CDR2 is SNEGSKA (reference sequence). CDR3 protein: CSARYQQGSTDTQYF. The CDR3 DNA sequence: TGCAGTGCTAGATACCAGCAGGGGAGCACAGATACGCAGTATTTT.

This clonotype has at least ten counts. The chain is built from TRBV5-5 and TRBJ2-5, with D hard to call. This CDR3 is built from 14 residues. Germline-derived CDR1 and CDR2 are SGHKS and YYEKEE (reference sequence). Trimming left V 5 bases short and J 3 bases short, with 14 bases between. CDR3 protein: CASRTSSSEETQYF. CDR3 sequence (DNA): TGTGCCAGCAGAACTTCGAGCTCAGAAGAGACCCAGTACTTC.

This clonotype was found many times. The chain combines TRBV20-1 with TRBJ2-3; D may match TRBD1 or TRBD2 (5 bases each). V was pared by 0 bases and J by 2 bases, with 18 bases between. Germline CDR1 is DFQATT and CDR2 is SNEGSKA (reference sequence). The CDR3 loop spans 17 amino acids. The CDR3 DNA sequence: TGCAGTGCTAGAGATGTGTTAGGGACCCTCTTCACAGATACGCAGTATTTT. It codes for CSARDVLGTLFTDTQYF.

This clonotype turned up a few times. The chain has TRBV10-1 and TRBJ2-3; D ambiguous. Germline loops: CDR1 WNHNN, CDR2 SYGVQD (reference sequence). The V end lost 0 bases, the J end lost 4 bases, and 5 bases lay between the germline ends. This CDR3 is built from 13 residues. This chain's CDR3 is CASSESGPDTQYF. As DNA, the CDR3 is TGCGCCAGCAGTGAGTCAGGGCCAGATACGCAGTATTTT.

This clonotype has a handful of counts. A much larger clone lies a single base off, so this may be a read error. The rearrangement uses TRBV7-2 and TRBJ2-1; 11 nucleotides agree with TRBD2. From germline, CDR1 is SGHTA and CDR2 FQGNSA. There are 18 residues in the CDR3. For the CDR3, the DNA is TGTGCCAACAGCTATACTAGCGGGGGATCTGGTTTTAACAATGAGCAGTTCTTC. As protein: CANSYTSGGSGFNNEQFF.

As DNA, the CDR3 is TGTGCCAGCAGTTTCCAGATGGGCACGCAGTATTTT. It codes for CASSFQMGTQYF. This sequence joins TRBV12-3 or TRBV12-4 and TRBJ2-3; D gene uncertain. Trimming removed 3 bases at V and 9 bases at J, with 10 bases between. The CDR3 loop spans 12 amino acids.

This clonotype occurred a few times. The chain is built from TRBV11-3 and TRBJ2-1; the D gene is possibly TRBD1 (6 bases). The CDR3 sequence is 16 residues long. Germline assignment: CDR1 SGHNT and CDR2 YENEEA. Trimming shortened V by 1 base and J by 6 bases, and 16 bases separated the two germline ends. CDR3 sequence reads: CASSLGGQRGGNEQFF. DNA of the CDR3: TGTGCCAGCAGCTTAGGAGGTCAGAGAGGGGGCAATGAGCAGTTCTTC.

This clonotype was counted many times. The chain uses TRBV29-1 and TRBJ2-1; D is undetermined. Germline lookup yields CDR1 SQVTM and CDR2 ANQGSEA. V was pared by 3 bases and J by 0 bases, with 9 bases between. This CDR3 is built from 14 residues. In DNA, the CDR3 is TGCAGCGTTGATCAGTTTAGCTCCTACAATGAGCAGTTCTTC. Translated, it gives CSVDQFSSYNEQFF.

V gene TRBV9 combines with J gene TRBJ2-5; possible D gene TRBD2, 6 bases. The CDR3 has 15 amino acids. Germline lookup yields CDR1 SGDLS and CDR2 YYNGEE. V lost 0 bases and J lost 2, with 11 bases in between. CDR3 in DNA: TGTGCCAGCAGCGTAGGGGAGGCGGAACAAGAGACCCAGTACTTC. This gives the protein CASSVGEAEQETQYF.

There are a few counts of this clonotype. The chain recombines TRBV6-2 or TRBV6-3 with TRBJ2-1; the D gene is possibly TRBD2 (5 bases). The ends were cut back, 0 bases at V and 0 bases at J, with 6 bases in the middle. Germline V CDR1 and CDR2: MNHEY, SVGEGT. The CDR3 length is 15 residues. CDR3 in DNA: TGTGCCAGCAGTTACTCCCGGGGCTCCTACAATGAGCAGTTCTTC. It specifies CASSYSRGSYNEQFF.

In its sample, this clonotype was seen a few times. The chain carries TRBV3-1 and TRBJ1-1; the D gene is possibly TRBD1 (5 bases). V lost 2 bases, J lost 4 bases, and 11 bases lay in between. This CDR3 spans 14 amino acids. CDR1 and CDR2 from the germline V gene are LGHDT and YNNKEL (reference sequence). CDR3 coding DNA: TGTGCCAGCAGCCAACAGGGCTGGGGCACTGAAGCTTTCTTT. It specifies CASSQQGWGTEAFF.

This clonotype was seen many times. The chain uses TRBV7-2 and TRBJ2-3; 7 bases fit TRBD2. The V gene end was trimmed by 1 base and the J gene end by 6 bases; junction bases not matched to a gene: 4. This CDR3 has 14 amino acids. Looked up from germline, CDR1 is SGHTA and CDR2 is FQGNSA. This CDR3 reads CASSLGMGGDTQYF. The CDR3 DNA is TGTGCCAGCAGCTTAGGGATGGGGGGGGATACGCAGTATTTT.

This clonotype was detected only a few times. The chain links TRBV12-3 or TRBV12-4 to TRBJ1-3; TRBD1 aligns across 7 bases. The CDR3 runs 14 residues. J gave up 3 bases and V 6 bases, and 5 bases lay outside the gene matches. For the CDR3, the DNA is TGTGCCAGCAGAACCGGGACAGTTGGAAACACCATATATTTT. It specifies CASRTGTVGNTIYF.

This clonotype was seen ten or more times. V is TRBV6-6 and J is TRBJ2-5; D call uncertain. This CDR3 region has 13 residues. The germline V gene has CDR1 MNHNY and CDR2 SVGAGI (reference sequence). V shed 0 bases and J shed 5 bases, with 7 bases lying between them. This CDR3 is CASSYSTSETQYF. In nucleotides, the CDR3 is TGTGCCAGCAGTTACTCGACTTCGGAGACCCAGTACTTC.

In regard to this clonotype: The junction differs from germline at one of its ends, possibly a read error. The chain couples TRBV12-3 or TRBV12-4 to TRBJ2-1, with a weak D call TRBD2 (6 bases). This CDR3 has 16 amino acids. CDR3 in amino acids: CASGLDAGLRNNEQFF. The CDR3 bases are TGTGCCAGCGGTTTAGATGCGGGGCTCCGGAACAATGAACAGTTCTTC.

The chain recombines TRBV12-3 or TRBV12-4 with TRBJ2-2, with D possibly being TRBD2 (7 bases). Between the trimmed V and J ends, which lost 1 base and 5 bases, there was a span of 11 bases. The CDR3 is made up of 15 amino acids. In DNA, the CDR3 is TGTGCCAGCAGTTTAGAGGGGGGGAGGACCGGGGAGCTGTTTTTT. Protein sequence: CASSLEGGRTGELFF.

This clonotype has only a few counts. V usage is TRBV28 and J usage is TRBJ2-1; unclear D gene. The CDR3 spans 13 residues. Trimming stripped 5 bases from V and 9 bases from J, with 14 bases between. Germline lookup yields CDR1 MDHEN and CDR2 SYDVKM. CDR3 nucleotides: TGTGCCAGCAGTCCCTCTGACATCGGTGAGCAGTTCTTC. Amino acid sequence: CASSPSDIGEQFF. Full variable domain (missing parts from reference TRBV28 and TRBJ2-1): DVKVTQSSRYLVKRTGEKVFLECVQDMDHENMFWYRQDPGLGLRLIYFSYDVKMKEKGDIPEGYSVSREKKERFSLILESASTNQTSMYLCASSPSDIGEQFFGPGTRLTVL.

To note about this clonotype: With a much larger clone just one base away, this may be a read error. This chain joins TRBV5-4 and TRBJ2-4; D is unclear. The J call may be in error: the DNA end matches TRBJ2-5 better. The length of the CDR3 is 13 residues. CDR1 and CDR2 from the germline V gene are SGHNT and YYREEE (reference sequence). This CDR3 reads CARNAERRETQYF. The CDR3 DNA sequence: TGTGCCCGCAATGCAGAGCGCCGGGAGACCCAGTACTTC.